This T cell receptor (beta chain) was sequenced for a study of blood T cell repertoires in COVID-19 (dated by TCRdb to 2020 to 2021). Concerning the study at large: Samples from collaborators originated in the United States, Italy and Spain and spanned both the acute and convalescent phases of COVID-19. The prospective study material was composed of cDNA or gDNA derived from T cells, B-cell-depleted T cells, or PBMCs. Deeply sampled blood TCRbeta repertoires from subjects exposed to, actively infected with, or recovered from COVID-19 were included in the dataset. The repertoires were released in a freely available public database meant as a resource for research on the immune response to SARS-CoV-2. Samples were obtained from the ongoing ImmuneRACE study (first 160 participants) and from over a thousand subjects provided by 6 global collaborators. Nearly every sample came with metadata listing a de-identified subject ID, COVID-19 status, age in years and sex. Where HLA class I and class II types were available, the types were taken from metadata supplied by the sample provider, not from assay-based typing. Beyond this particular receptor, the publication reports: The quantity of clinical and demographic metadata differed by source and by participant and was supplied without curation.

TCRbeta CDR3 regions were amplified from genomic DNA by means of the immunoSEQ Assay, a bias-controlled multiplex PCR. In the original analysis: Nucleated cell counts per sample were estimated from amplification of reference gene primers within the assay. To quantify the absolute abundance of each unique TCRbeta CDR3 rearrangement, sequence reads were collapsed and filtered. For each sample, productive Simpson clonality was calculated by taking the square root of Simpson's diversity index across productive rearrangements. Here the immuneACCESS table is served through TCRdb, limited to in-frame sequences with V and J called. Missing clones are a known gap in these copies; in checked studies unresolved V genes cover under half, and the rest lacks a known reason. V and J calls and clone size are copied from that table; D and trimming were computed from the DNA. For this sample the table gives about 190,000 clones, of which over 75% were detected only once. Of the sample, 6.2% falls within the top ten clones.

Another Seattle source contributed samples from volunteer blood donors who had recovered from COVID-19. Whole blood was collected in K2EDTA tubes by collaborating institutions according to the institutions' own protocols. Collaborator samples were shipped for TCRbeta analysis as frozen whole blood, isolated PBMCs, or DNA extracted from either sample type. In regard to this clone: The specificity of this receptor is unknown. Within one base of it there is no much larger clone, and no base qualities were kept.

The sample comprised peripheral blood. This receptor was taken from a woman aged 40 to 50 who had recovered from COVID-19.

The bases read TGTGCCTGGAGTCTTATGGGGGGAGGCACAGATACGCAGTATTTT. It encodes CAWSLMGGGTDTQYF. Rearrangement joined TRBV30 to TRBJ2-3, and the D gene may be TRBD2, 6 bases matching. From the cysteine up to the phenylalanine, the CDR3 has a length of 15 residues. Only the CDR3 DNA is retained, 45 bases long and in frame from the first base. The CDR1 and CDR2 encoded by the germline V gene (reference sequence) are GTSNPN and SVGIG. The V end loses 2 bases and the J end loses 1 base, and a stretch of 13 bases separates them.